What follows are 18 T cell receptor beta chains derived from one specimen sequenced in a study of response to subunit inactivated influenza vaccine. TCRdb analysed the RT-PCR reads with MiXCR anew, one entry per CDR3 protein. The data contain under 750,000 distinct CDR3 sequences, around 11% of them seen just once; the ten biggest clones take up approximately 10%. Sequencing was performed on PBMCs from blood, taken on the day of vaccination. The origin of the receptors is a man aged 50-60 years who received an inactivated influenza vaccine.

Remarks on this clonotype: With a much larger clone just one base away, this may be a read error. The conserved phenylalanine or tryptophan normally closing the CDR3 is absent here, so this likely arose from a read error. The J gene is TRBJ2-7, the V gene TRBV7-9, with TRBD1 matching over 7 bases. CDR3 length: 16 residues. Germline V CDR1 and CDR2: SEHNR, FQNEAQ (reference sequence). V lost 5 bases, J lost 2 bases, and 12 bases stayed unmatched. The CDR3 is CASSPPPGQRAYEQYL. The CDR3, as DNA: TGTGCCAGCAGCCCCCCTCCGGGACAGCGTGCCTACGAGCAGTACCTC.

This clonotype was seen many times. This chain connects TRBV29-1 to TRBJ1-1; no reliable D call. Trimming stripped 7 bases from V and 0 bases from J, with 12 bases between. Germline CDR1 and CDR2: SQVTM and ANQGSEA. The CDR3 length is 13 residues. This chain's CDR3 is CSALRELNTEAFF. CDR3 bases: TGCAGCGCCCTTAGGGAATTGAACACTGAAGCTTTCTTT.

This clonotype was seen at least ten times. Relative to the germline gene, one junction end is altered; a read error may explain this. This rearrangement joins TRBV7-2 to TRBJ1-1, with 10 bases lining up with TRBD1. Germline-derived CDR1 and CDR2 are SGHTA and FQGNSA. The CDR3 spans 15 residues. The CDR3 DNA sequence: TGCGCCAGCAGCTTGGGGACAGGGGTGAACACTGAAGCTTTCTTT. Residues: CASSLGTGVNTEAFF. The full variable domain, completed using reference TRBV7-2 and TRBJ1-1, is GAGVSQSPSNKVTEKGKDVELRCDPISGHTALYWYRQSLGQGLEFLIYFQGNSAPDKSGLPSDRFSAERTGGSVSTLTIQRTQQEDSAVYLCASSLGTGVNTEAFFGQGTRLTVV.

V gene TRBV4-2 combines with J gene TRBJ2-3; D gene uncertain. The CDR3 totals 15 residues. The germline CDR1 and CDR2 sequences are LGHNA and YNFKEQ. The germline V and J ends were trimmed by 0 bases and 3 bases, with 10 bases remaining between them. The CDR3 is CASSQDLGPTDTQYF. The CDR3 DNA reads as TGTGCCAGCAGCCAAGATCTTGGACCTACAGATACGCAGTATTTT.

The chain couples TRBV5-1 to TRBJ2-1; 9 bases agree with TRBD1. This CDR3 comprises 14 residues. Germline trimming cut 5 bases from V and 8 bases from J; bases unmatched to any gene: 8. Germline values: CDR1 SGHRS, CDR2 YFSETQ. The DNA of the CDR3 is TGCGCCAGCAGTTCCGGGACAGGGCACGATGAGCAGTTCTTC. It yields the protein CASSSGTGHDEQFF.

The rearrangement uses TRBV7-9 and TRBJ2-1, with D perhaps assigned TRBD1 or TRBD2 (5 bases each). The CDR3 sequence is 13 residues long. The V end lost 1 base, the J end lost 9 bases, and 10 bases lay between the germline ends. Germline V lookup: CDR1 SEHNR, CDR2 FQNEAQ (reference sequence). The CDR3 nucleotides read TGTGCCAGCAGCTTAGAGGCAGGGAGTGAGCAGTTCTTC. This codes for CASSLEAGSEQFF.

The chain employs TRBV5-5 and TRBJ2-5, with D possibly being TRBD1 or TRBD2 (5 bases each). This CDR3 has 15 amino acids. The ends were cut back, 0 bases at V and 7 bases at J, with 16 bases in the middle. From germline, CDR1 is SGHKS and CDR2 YYEKEE (reference sequence). The CDR3 spells CASSLAGPGFGTQYF. The CDR3 nucleotides read TGTGCCAGCAGCTTGGCGGGACCCGGTTTTGGGACCCAGTACTTC.

This clonotype came up a few times. The chain uses TRBV9 and TRBJ2-1, with 7 bases fitting TRBD2. This CDR3 has 15 residues. V shed 7 bases, J shed 7 bases, and the junction held 14 bases outside the gene matches. CDR1 is SGDLS and CDR2 is YYNGEE in the germline V gene. CDR3 bases: TGTGCCAGCCCCAACAGACTAGCCTCCGCGAATGAGCAGTTCTTC. Its translation is CASPNRLASANEQFF.

J is TRBJ2-2 and V is TRBV7-8; D is unclear. V lost 1 base to trimming and J lost 1 base, with 7 bases between them. This CDR3 comprises 15 residues. Germline assignment: CDR1 SGHVS and CDR2 FQNEAQ. The CDR3 here is CASSLGSQNTGELFF. The CDR3 region has the DNA TGTGCCAGCAGCTTAGGCAGCCAGAACACCGGGGAGCTGTTTTTT.

In this sample, this clonotype turned up many times. The genes are TRBV4-3 and TRBJ2-4; perhaps TRBD2 as D (6 bases). CDR1 is LGHNA, CDR2 YSLEER, per germline. CDR3 length: 17 residues. The germline V and J ends were trimmed by 1 base and 4 bases, with 17 bases remaining between them. The CDR3: CASSQVVTTGGKNIQYF. DNA of the CDR3: TGCGCCAGCAGCCAAGTGGTGACAACCGGGGGTAAAAACATTCAGTACTTC.

The CDR3, as DNA: TGCGCCAGCAGCCAGGTACTAGAGGAAGTTTACGAGCAGTACTTC. Residues: CASSQVLEEVYEQYF. J is TRBJ2-7 and V is TRBV4-1, with D possibly TRBD2 on 5 matching bases. V dropped 3 bases and J dropped 4 bases, with 16 bases sitting between them. The germline gives CDR1 MGHRA, CDR2 YSYEKL. The CDR3 extends over 15 amino acids.

In this sample, this clonotype turned up many times. The J gene is TRBJ2-1, the V gene TRBV15, with 12 bases matching TRBD2. The germline gives CDR1 LNHNV, CDR2 YYDKDF (reference sequence). The V and J ends lost 6 bases and 4 bases, in that order; junction bases with no gene match: 4. This CDR3 is built from 15 residues. This CDR3 is CATSRTSGGYNEQFF. Here the CDR3 DNA reads TGTGCCACCAGTCGCACTAGCGGGGGGTACAATGAGCAGTTCTTC. Using reference TRBV15 and TRBJ2-1 for the parts outside the CDR3, the full variable domain is DAMVIQNPRYQVTQFGKPVTLSCSQTLNHNVMYWYQQKSSQAPKLLFHYYDKDFNNEADTPDNFQSRRPNTSFCFLDIRSPGLGDTAMYLCATSRTSGGYNEQFFGPGTRLTVL.

This clonotype was seen a handful of times. The rearrangement links TRBV6-1 to TRBJ2-5; TRBD2 aligns across 15 bases. The V gene's germline CDR1 is MNHNS and CDR2 SASEGT. This CDR3 comprises 15 residues. With 9 bases clipped from V and 4 bases from J, the junction kept 6 bases outside the gene matches. Here the CDR3 reads CASTWTSGRGETQYF. The CDR3 bases are TGTGCCAGTACCTGGACTAGCGGGAGGGGAGAGACCCAGTACTTC.

The CDR3, as DNA: TGCAGTGCTAGTGGCAGCAGACTAGAACGAGATACGCAGTATTTT. As protein: CSASGSRLERDTQYF. The V and J genes are TRBV20-1 and TRBJ2-3, with a tentative D call TRBD2 (6 bases). Germline lookup yields CDR1 DFQATT and CDR2 SNEGSKA (reference sequence). This CDR3 region has 15 residues. The germline V and J ends were trimmed by 3 bases and 5 bases, with 18 bases remaining between them.

Many counts were recorded for this clonotype. The chain is built from TRBV5-1 and TRBJ2-1; 14 bases match TRBD2. The J segment lost 6 bases and the V segment lost 0 bases, leaving 14 bases of the junction unmatched. CDR1 is SGHRS, CDR2 YFSETQ, per germline. This CDR3 has 20 amino acids. CDR3 loop: CASSLGQVGTSGRSLNEQFF. CDR3 nucleotide sequence: TGCGCCAGCAGCTTGGGACAGGTCGGGACTAGCGGGAGATCTCTCAATGAGCAGTTCTTC.

This chain joins TRBV3-1 and TRBJ2-7, with D hard to call. This CDR3 is 16 amino acids long. Trimming removed 0 bases from V and 1 base from J, with 13 bases in between. CDR1 LGHDT and CDR2 YNNKEL come from the germline V gene (reference sequence). The CDR3: CASSQEGGYLSYEQYF. CDR3 nucleotides: TGTGCCAGCAGCCAAGAAGGCGGCTACCTTTCCTACGAGCAGTACTTC.

This clonotype turned up a few times. The chain couples TRBV20-1 to TRBJ2-7; D remains ambiguous. The CDR3 runs to 15 residues. Trimming took 3 bases from V and 2 from J, leaving 17 bases between them. Germline V lookup: CDR1 DFQATT, CDR2 SNEGSKA (reference sequence). The CDR3 DNA reads TGCAGTGCTAGCTCCCGCTCCCGATGGACCTACGAGCAGTACTTC. It encodes CSASSRSRWTYEQYF.

In its sample, this clonotype was seen a few times. This sequence joins TRBV7-2 and TRBJ2-3; TRBD2 aligns across 8 bases. This CDR3 comprises 15 residues. Losses at the gene ends were 5 bases for V and 5 bases for J; bases not matched to a gene: 9. Germline CDR1 SGHTA, CDR2 FQGNSA. DNA for the CDR3: TGTGCCAGCAGCCGGAACGGGAGGGATCAAGATACGCAGTATTTT. As protein: CASSRNGRDQDTQYF.